This T cell receptor beta chain was sequenced during a study of T cell changes during pregnancy in multiple sclerosis. Germline lookup yields CDR1 MNHNS and CDR2 SASEGT. V lost 3 bases, J lost 1 base, and 11 bases lay in between. This CDR3 comprises 15 residues. Using immunoSEQ multiplex PCR, the repertoire was profiled, and TCRdb retains in-frame clones only, with some absent. Of some 94,000 clones listed, less than 95% are singletons. This specimen consisted of peripheral blood, obtained in the first trimester of pregnancy. The chain couples TRBV6-1 to TRBJ2-3; D is unclear. The receptor was isolated from a female donor in good health, enrolled as a control in a pregnancy study. The CDR3: CASSDSPEGTDTQYF. In DNA form, the CDR3 reads TGTGCCAGCAGTGATAGCCCCGAGGGCACAGATACGCAGTATTTT.